The following is a T cell receptor (beta chain) sequence with its context. This record belongs to a study of blood T cell repertoires in COVID-19. Assay used: immunoSEQ multiplex PCR; TCRdb lists only in-frame clones, some missing. Of approximately 31,000 clones listed, roughly nine tenths are singletons. The CDR3 loop spans 16 amino acids. Germline CDR1 MNHEY, CDR2 SVGAGI. With 2 bases clipped from V and 1 base from J, the junction kept 2 bases outside the gene matches. The receptor's source is a man aged 65-85 years with active COVID-19. The specimen was peripheral blood. The chain recombines TRBV6-5 with TRBJ1-2; TRBD1 aligns across 12 bases. The CDR3 coding sequence is TGTGCCAGCAGTTACAGGGACAGGGGGCTTAACTATGGCTACACCTTC. This encodes CASSYRDRGLNYGYTF.